Each of the 5 T cell receptor beta chains below was sequenced from the same sample in a study of T cell repertoires in cytomegalovirus infection. TCRdb ran MiXCR on the reads and lists one entry per CDR3 protein. The table shows more than 85,000 distinct CDR3 sequences, with 25% to 30% occurring only once. Antigens of these TCRs are unknown. The material was CD8+ T cells from cultured PBMCs, obtained from culture after CMV antigen stimulation. The receptors derive from a human donor in good health (CMV status not recorded). Some clones in this sample may be carry-over from other donors' samples.

The chain has TRBV12-3 or TRBV12-4 and TRBJ2-1, with 7 bases matching TRBD1. This CDR3 is built from 16 residues. Losses at the gene ends were 0 bases for V and 3 bases for J; bases not matched to a gene: 5. The CDR3 DNA is TGTGCCAGCAGTTTAGCCGTGACAGGGAACTACAATGAGCAGTTCTTC. This translates into CASSLAVTGNYNEQFF.

The chain employs TRBV5-6 and TRBJ1-3; possibly TRBD1 for D (6 bases). The ends were cut back, 3 bases at V and 3 bases at J, with 22 bases in the middle. The V gene's germline CDR1 is SGHDT and CDR2 YYEEEE. This CDR3 has 18 residues. The CDR3 loop is CASSSRISWGPGGNTIYF. The DNA for the CDR3 is TGTGCCAGCAGCTCGCGAATAAGTTGGGGGCCTGGTGGAAACACCATATATTTT.

This clonotype appeared many times. The rearrangement links TRBV12-3 or TRBV12-4 to TRBJ2-2; 9 nucleotides agree with TRBD1. This CDR3 contains 18 residues. The trim removed 3 bases at V and 7 bases at J, leaving 15 bases unmatched. The CDR3 protein is CASSLGRFTGGEGGELFF. The CDR3 region has the DNA TGTGCCAGCAGTTTGGGGCGATTCACAGGGGGCGAAGGCGGGGAGCTGTTTTTT.

The CDR3 here is CASPSSGAADEQFF. The CDR3 DNA reads as TGTGCCAGCCCTTCCTCGGGGGCCGCTGATGAGCAGTTCTTC. V is TRBV2 and J is TRBJ2-1; D may match TRBD1 or TRBD2 (6 bases each). The germline V gene has CDR1 SNHLY and CDR2 FYNNEI. This CDR3 is built from 14 residues. The V end was cut by 8 bases, the J end by 8 bases, with 19 bases between. The full variable domain, with the rest looked up from reference TRBV2 and TRBJ2-1, is EPEVTQTPSHQVTQMGQEVILRCVPISNHLYFYWYRQILGQKVEFLVSFYNNEISEKSEIFDDQFSVERPDGSNFTLKIRSTKLEDSAMYFCASPSSGAADEQFFGPGTRLTVL.

V and J are TRBV6-5 and TRBJ2-1; 15 bases fit TRBD2. The V segment lost 4 bases and the J segment 8 bases; nucleotides outside the gene matches: 0. Germline-derived CDR1 and CDR2 are MNHEY and SVGAGI. The CDR3 runs 14 residues. CDR3 loop: CASSWTSGGDEQFF. The CDR3 nucleotides read TGTGCCAGCAGTTGGACTAGCGGGGGGGATGAGCAGTTCTTC.